A single sample is the source of the 9 T cell receptor beta chains below, sequenced in a study of response to subunit inactivated influenza vaccine. TCRdb itself ran the RT-PCR reads through MiXCR, one entry per CDR3 protein. In the table there are roughly 790,000 distinct CDR3 sequences, approximately 22% of which are singletons. Material: PBMCs from blood, obtained around 5 days after vaccination. The receptors come from a man aged 45 to 65 who received an inactivated influenza vaccine.

This clonotype appeared a few times. This chain links TRBV10-3 with TRBJ2-2, with D maybe TRBD2 (5 bases). This CDR3 region has 14 residues. Germline V gene lookup returns CDR1 ENHRY and CDR2 SYGVKD. The V end was cut by 10 bases, the J end by 5 bases, with 17 bases between. The chain's CDR3 is CANAGERKTGELFF. DNA of the CDR3: TGTGCCAACGCTGGGGAGAGAAAGACCGGGGAGCTGTTTTTT.

The chain has TRBV7-2 and TRBJ2-5; 8 bases are a match to TRBD2. The CDR3 covers 15 residues. J gave up 4 bases and V 5 bases, and 9 bases lay outside the gene matches. Germline lookup yields CDR1 SGHTA and CDR2 FQGNSA. CDR3 region: CASSIRAGVAETQYF. CDR3 DNA sequence: TGTGCCAGCAGCATTAGAGCGGGAGTGGCAGAGACCCAGTACTTC.

This clonotype was seen a few times. V is TRBV7-9 and J is TRBJ2-5; the D call may be TRBD1 or TRBD2 (5 bases each). V lost 1 base, J lost 4 bases, and 19 bases lay in between. The CDR3 spans 17 residues. CDR1 is SEHNR, CDR2 FQNEAQ, per germline (reference sequence). CDR3 DNA sequence: TGTGCCAGCAGCTTAGGCCCTGGTGGGGGTGTGGGAGAGACCCAGTACTTC. Amino acids: CASSLGPGGGVGETQYF.

There are a few counts of this clonotype. The V call is TRBV6-5, the J call TRBJ1-1; D is unresolved. The length of the CDR3 is 16 residues. Germline CDR1 MNHEY, CDR2 SVGAGI. V lost 0 bases and J 3 bases, leaving 14 bases between the germline ends. The CDR3 sequence is CASSYSWEGTHTEAFF. The CDR3 DNA reads TGTGCCAGCAGTTACTCGTGGGAAGGAACTCACACTGAAGCTTTCTTT.

V usage is TRBV6-2 or TRBV6-3 and J usage is TRBJ2-3; no definite D call. The CDR3 is 14 residues long. V gave up 0 bases and J gave up 3 bases, with 7 bases separating them. CDR1 is MNHEY, CDR2 SVGEGT, per germline. The CDR3: CASSYSTDTDTQYF. The CDR3, as DNA: TGTGCCAGCAGTTACTCGACGGATACAGATACGCAGTATTTT.

The J gene is TRBJ2-1, the V gene TRBV7-2; TRBD2 matches at 10 bases. The CDR3 loop spans 15 amino acids. V lost 4 bases, J lost 6 bases, and 6 bases stayed unmatched. CDR1 and CDR2 from the germline V gene are SGHTA and FQGNSA. This CDR3 is CASSSSGSRINEQFF. CDR3 nucleotides: TGTGCCAGCAGCTCTAGCGGGAGTCGGATCAATGAGCAGTTCTTC.

The genes are TRBV11-1 and TRBJ2-5; 13 bases agree with TRBD2. CDR1 and CDR2 (germline): SGHAT, FQDESV (reference sequence). The CDR3 covers 19 residues. V lost 4 bases and J lost 5; bases outside the gene matches: 16. CDR3 in DNA: TGTGCCAGCAGCTCAGATACTAGCGGGGGGGCCGGGTACGCGGAGACCCAGTACTTC. It specifies CASSSDTSGGAGYAETQYF.

In its sample, this clonotype was seen a few times. The chain couples TRBV6-1 to TRBJ2-7; 7 bases match TRBD1. The CDR3 length is 14 residues. V gave up 10 bases and J gave up 7 bases; unmatched junction bases: 16. The germline V gene encodes CDR1 MNHNS and CDR2 SASEGT. For the CDR3, the DNA is TGTGCCACCACCGGTGACAGGGCTCCCGGTGAGCAGTACTTC. This translates into CATTGDRAPGEQYF.

This clonotype was counted only a few times. CDR3 residues: CASSLSPREGPLPTDTQYF. The CDR3 coding sequence is TGTGCCAGCAGTTTATCTCCCCGGGAGGGCCCGTTACCCACAGATACGCAGTATTTT. This chain connects TRBV28 to TRBJ2-3, with 8 nucleotides matching TRBD2. V lost 1 base to trimming and J lost 2 bases; unmatched junction nucleotides: 14. This CDR3 is 19 amino acids long. Germline CDR1 is MDHEN and CDR2 is SYDVKM.